Following are 12 T cell receptor beta chains from one sample sequenced in a study of cytomegalovirus exposure and HLA in healthy donors. The PCR was carried out with 60 Vbeta primers and 13 Jbeta primers. Assay: immunoSEQ multiplex PCR; the TCRdb copy retains only in-frame clones and omits some. The table has over 110,000 clones, 70% to 85% seen once. Source material: PBMCs. All receptors derive from a male donor in good health and CMV-seronegative.

The gene calls are TRBV10-2 and TRBJ1-5, with 8 bases fitting TRBD1. The CDR3 sequence is 15 residues long. With 5 bases clipped from V and 5 bases from J, the junction kept 8 bases outside the gene matches. CDR1 and CDR2 from the germline V gene are WSHSY and SAAADI. This CDR3 reads CASSLDREAHQPQHF. In nucleotides, the CDR3 is TGCGCCAGCAGTCTGGACAGGGAAGCTCATCAGCCCCAGCATTTT.

This clone was counted once. V and J are TRBV19 and TRBJ1-5, with unresolved D. The CDR3 consists of 15 residues. Germline-derived CDR1 and CDR2 are LNHDA and SQIVND (reference sequence). The V end lost 7 bases, the J end lost 6 bases, and 19 bases lay between the germline ends. CDR3 DNA sequence: TGTGCCAGTACAGACTGGGAGGGAAGGCCTCAGCCCCAGCATTTT. Its protein product is CASTDWEGRPQPQHF.

V usage is TRBV6-5 and J usage is TRBJ2-5, with D maybe TRBD2 (5 bases). The CDR3 is 15 amino acids. Germline-derived CDR1 and CDR2 are MNHEY and SVGAGI. V was trimmed by 2 bases and J by 2 bases, leaving 12 bases between them. For the CDR3, the DNA is TGTGCCAGCAGTTACACCTGGACTGAACAAGAGACCCAGTACTTC. It specifies CASSYTWTEQETQYF.

This clone has just a few counts. The CDR3 nucleotides are TGTGCCAGCAGCTTTGGTAGGGGCGGGAGGGCGTACAATGAGCAGTTCTTC. This encodes CASSFGRGGRAYNEQFF. The chain has TRBV5-4 and TRBJ2-1; TRBD2 matches at 9 bases. With 2 bases clipped from V and 4 bases from J, the junction kept 10 bases outside the gene matches. The CDR3 runs to 17 residues. The V gene's germline CDR1 is SGHNT and CDR2 YYREEE (reference sequence).

The chain uses TRBV6-1 and TRBJ2-1; 11 nucleotides match TRBD1. J gave up 4 bases and V 4 bases, and 3 bases lay outside the gene matches. CDR1 and CDR2 from the germline V gene are MNHNS and SASEGT. This CDR3 has 15 residues. The DNA of the CDR3 is TGTGCCAGCAGTGGAGGACAGGGGGCGTACAATGAGCAGTTCTTC. This gives the protein CASSGGQGAYNEQFF.

This chain connects TRBV7-8 to TRBJ2-2, with 12 bases aligning to TRBD1. V dropped 7 bases and J dropped 5; count of bases not matched to a gene: 11. Germline V gene sequence: CDR1 SGHVS, CDR2 FQNEAQ. The CDR3 loop spans 17 amino acids. The CDR3 here is CASTKGDRGRGTGELFF. The CDR3 nucleotides are TGTGCCAGCACTAAGGGGGACAGGGGGCGCGGGACCGGGGAGCTGTTTTTT.

The chain has TRBV4-3 and TRBJ2-2; possible D gene TRBD2, 5 bases. Germline values: CDR1 LGHNA, CDR2 YSLEER. Between the trimmed V and J ends, which lost 6 bases and 3 bases, there was a span of 11 bases. The CDR3 has 14 residues. The CDR3 is CASRHSRDTGELFF. CDR3 DNA sequence: TGCGCCAGCAGACACTCGAGGGACACCGGGGAGCTGTTTTTT.

A few counts support this clone. The CDR3 DNA reads as TGTGCCAGCAGCTTGAGTTGGTTGCGTAATCAGCCCCAGCATTTT. Its protein product is CASSLSWLRNQPQHF. V is TRBV7-8 and J is TRBJ1-5; D gene uncertain. Germline V gene sequence: CDR1 SGHVS, CDR2 FQNEAQ. V was cut by 3 bases and J by 4 bases, with 13 bases left in between. CDR3 length: 15 residues.

This clone has a single count. This rearrangement joins TRBV6-5 to TRBJ1-3; D is unclear. The CDR3 loop spans 15 amino acids. The V and J ends lost 5 bases and 0 bases respectively, with 11 bases between them. Germline-derived CDR1 and CDR2 are MNHEY and SVGAGI. The CDR3 protein is CASSPFKFSGNTIYF. CDR3 nucleotides: TGTGCCAGCAGTCCCTTTAAATTCTCTGGAAACACCATATATTTT.

This clone was recorded once. The chain combines TRBV11-3 with TRBJ1-1, with D possibly TRBD1 on 6 matching bases. The CDR3 loop spans 14 amino acids. Germline V CDR1 and CDR2: SGHNT, YENEEA. Trimming took 3 bases from V and 0 from J, leaving 8 bases between them. The CDR3 DNA is TGTGCCAGCAGCTTGGACAGCATGAACACTGAAGCTTTCTTT. This codes for CASSLDSMNTEAFF.

The chain carries TRBV9 and TRBJ2-1; 13 positions match TRBD2. The germline gives CDR1 SGDLS, CDR2 YYNGEE. The ends lost 3 bases at V and 6 bases at J; junction bases unmatched: 6. The CDR3 is 16 residues long. The CDR3 coding sequence is TGTGCCAGCAGCGCGGGGGGACTAGCGGGGATCAATGAGCAGTTCTTC. Amino acid sequence: CASSAGGLAGINEQFF.

Regarding this clone: One end of the junction varies from germline; a read error may be responsible. The chain joins TRBV30 to TRBJ2-1; 8 nucleotides align to TRBD2. CDR1 and CDR2 from the germline V gene are GTSNPN and SVGIG (reference sequence). The CDR3 covers 14 residues. The CDR3 nucleotides are TGTGCCTGGAGTATTACTAGCGGCTACGATGAGCAGTTCTTC. This codes for CAWSITSGYDEQFF.